This T cell receptor beta chain was obtained from a study of early T cells in non-severe SARS-CoV-2 infection. This clonotype was counted many times. Germline V gene sequence: CDR1 SGHRS, CDR2 YFSETQ. The CDR3 is made up of 17 amino acids. The V gene end was trimmed by 4 bases and the J gene end by 0 bases; junction bases not matched to a gene: 9. The protocol attached unique molecular identifiers to individual cDNA molecules. From the 5' RACE reads, TCRdb called clonotypes with MiXCR, one entry per CDR3 protein. The sample lists around 68,000 distinct CDR3 sequences, 10% to 15% occurring once. The clonotype originates from an adult who was a healthcare worker with PCR-confirmed SARS-CoV-2 infection or an uninfected control (not recorded which). The genes are TRBV5-1 and TRBJ1-1; 10 bases match TRBD1. The sequenced sample was whole blood, obtained at baseline. The CDR3 DNA is TGCGCCAGCAGCGCCGGACAGGGGGTCAACTTGAACACTGAAGCTTTCTTT. Protein sequence: CASSAGQGVNLNTEAFF.